These 8 T cell receptor beta chains were all obtained from the same sample, sequenced in a study of control samples from healthy donors and cancer patients. The protocol was immunoSEQ multiplex PCR, while the TCRdb copy is restricted to in-frame clones and leaves out a portion. The sample lists tens of thousands of clones, 90% to 96% occurring once. The sequenced sample consisted of blood. Receptors originate from a woman aged 18-29 years in good health.

This chain uses TRBV7-9 with TRBJ1-6, with 7 positions matching TRBD1. CDR1 is SEHNR and CDR2 is FQNEAQ in the germline V gene (reference sequence). The V gene end was trimmed by 5 bases and the J gene end by 7 bases; junction bases not matched to a gene: 5. The CDR3 totals 14 residues. The chain's CDR3 is CASSTGTDNSPLHF. In DNA, the CDR3 is TGTGCCAGCAGCACCGGGACAGACAATTCACCCCTCCACTTT.

The CDR3 DNA sequence: TGTGCCAGCAGCTTGTCCCTCGGGACAGGAGCTGAAAAACTGTTTTTT. It is translated as CASSLSLGTGAEKLFF. The chain combines TRBV5-5 with TRBJ1-4; 8 nucleotides align to TRBD1. The J segment lost 7 bases and the V segment lost 1 base, leaving 9 bases of the junction unmatched. The CDR3 consists of 16 residues. Germline values: CDR1 SGHKS, CDR2 YYEKEE (reference sequence).

The chain carries TRBV6-5 and TRBJ2-1, with D uncertain. The CDR3 loop spans 14 amino acids. V was clipped by 5 bases and J by 4 bases, with 12 bases between them. Per the germline V gene, CDR1 is MNHEY and CDR2 is SVGAGI. The CDR3 sequence: CASSTRALYNEQFF. The CDR3 DNA reads as TGTGCCAGCAGTACCCGAGCGCTATACAATGAGCAGTTCTTC.

J is TRBJ2-7 and V is TRBV2, with a weak D call TRBD1 (5 bases). CDR1 is SNHLY and CDR2 is FYNNEI in the germline V gene. V lost 11 bases and J 4 bases, leaving 12 bases between the germline ends. There are 11 residues in the CDR3. The CDR3 DNA sequence: TGTGCCTCTACCCAGGGTTACGAGCAGTACTTC. This sequence encodes CASTQGYEQYF.

The rearrangement uses TRBV19 and TRBJ1-1, with D hard to call. Germline assignment: CDR1 LNHDA and CDR2 SQIVND (reference sequence). The CDR3 loop spans 13 amino acids. V dropped 7 bases and J dropped 0 bases, with 9 bases sitting between them. Here the CDR3 reads CASMLALNTEAFF. The CDR3 region has the DNA TGTGCCAGTATGTTAGCCTTGAACACTGAAGCTTTCTTT.

This sequence joins TRBV19 and TRBJ2-1; D call uncertain. Germline lookup yields CDR1 LNHDA and CDR2 SQIVND (reference sequence). Trimming took 9 bases from V and 2 from J, leaving 8 bases between them. The CDR3 spans 12 residues. The CDR3 DNA reads TGTGCCAGCAGAGGCCCCTACAATGAGCAGTTCTTC. This translates into CASRGPYNEQFF.

This chain joins TRBV19 and TRBJ2-3; TRBD2 matches 10 bases. Germline V CDR1 and CDR2: LNHDA, SQIVND (reference sequence). The CDR3 sequence is 17 residues long. J was trimmed by 4 bases and V by 4 bases; bases with no gene match: 11. CDR3: CASSTRTSGANADTQYF. As DNA, the CDR3 is TGTGCCAGTAGTACCCGAACTAGCGGGGCAAATGCAGATACGCAGTATTTT. The full variable domain, rest sourced from reference TRBV19 and TRBJ2-3, is DGGITQSPKYLFRKEGQNVTLSCEQNLNHDAMYWYRQDPGQGLRLIYYSQIVNDFQKGDIAEGYSVSREKKESFPLTVTSAQKNPTAFYLCASSTRTSGANADTQYFGPGTRLTVL.

The V gene is TRBV5-1, the J gene TRBJ2-7, with 9 bases fitting TRBD2. The germline V gene has CDR1 SGHRS and CDR2 YFSETQ. V was pared by 2 bases and J by 2 bases, with 5 bases of the junction left unmatched. The CDR3 runs 15 residues. DNA for the CDR3: TGCGCCAGCAGCTTCAGCGGGGGGCCCACCTACGAGCAGTACTTC. Translated: CASSFSGGPTYEQYF. Together with reference TRBV5-1 and TRBJ2-7, the CDR3 gives the full variable domain: KAGVTQTPRYLIKTRGQQVTLSCSPISGHRSVSWYQQTPGQGLQFLFEYFSETQRNKGNFPGRFSGRQFSNSRSEMNVSTLELGDSALYLCASSFSGGPTYEQYFGPGTRLTVT.